These 9 T cell receptor beta chains were all obtained from the same sample, sequenced in a study of molecular identifiers for immune sequencing clone quantification. TCRdb processed the PCR reads anew with MiXCR; each CDR3 protein has one entry. The repertoire holds tens of thousands of distinct CDR3 sequences, around 20% seen once, with about 0.95% in the top ten. Sequenced: naive CD8+ T cells from blood, with Jurkat cell RNA spiked in. Regarding subset: FACS-sorted CD8+CD4-CCR7+CD45RA+ naive T cells. These receptors were collected from a human donor in good health. Some libraries in this study had Jurkat cell RNA spiked in.

Remarks on this clonotype: This clone may be a read error of a much larger clone one base away. The rearrangement uses TRBV5-1 and TRBJ2-5; D is unresolved. CDR1 is SGHRS and CDR2 is YFSETQ in the germline V gene. CDR3 length: 15 amino acids. CDR3 sequence: CAGSLGYGSGETQYF. As DNA, the CDR3 is TGCGCCGGCAGCTTGGGATATGGGTCGGGAGAGACCCAGTACTTC.

This clonotype was recorded a few times. The chain carries TRBV2 and TRBJ2-3, with TRBD1 identical over 9 bases. V dropped 7 bases and J dropped 4; count of bases not matched to a gene: 9. This CDR3 has 15 amino acids. Germline-derived CDR1 and CDR2 are SNHLY and FYNNEI. The CDR3 nucleotides are TGTGCCAGCAAACTTGGGACAGGGTGGGCAGATACGCAGTATTTT. Amino acids: CASKLGTGWADTQYF.

This clonotype was observed at least ten times. V is TRBV12-5 and J is TRBJ2-7; D not resolved. CDR1 and CDR2 from the germline V gene are LGHNT and FRNRAP. Trimming removed 2 bases at V and 1 base at J, with 12 bases between. The CDR3 runs 15 residues. CDR3 DNA: TGTGCTAGTGGTTTGCCGATAGCCGGGTCCTACGAGCAGTACTTC. Protein sequence: CASGLPIAGSYEQYF.

At least ten counts were recorded for this clonotype. This chain links TRBV20-1 with TRBJ2-3; D remains unclear. The CDR3 contains 12 residues. The V and J ends lost 5 bases and 1 base respectively, with 7 bases between them. Germline V gene data show CDR1 as DFQATT and CDR2 as SNEGSKA (reference sequence). The CDR3: CSAEPGTDTQYF. The CDR3 DNA is TGCAGTGCTGAGCCCGGCACAGATACGCAGTATTTT.

This clonotype has only a few counts. The V call is TRBV12-3 or TRBV12-4, the J call TRBJ2-1, with a tentative D call TRBD1 (8 bases). The CDR3 runs 16 residues. Trimming cost V 3 bases and J 4 bases, with 16 bases left between them. Here the CDR3 DNA reads TGTGCCAGCAGTTTCCGGACAGGGAGGGGGTACAATGAGCAGTTCTTC. This codes for CASSFRTGRGYNEQFF.

This clonotype was picked up many times. This chain links TRBV27 with TRBJ2-3, with D perhaps TRBD2 (6 bases). V lost 5 bases and J lost 4, with 10 bases in between. Looked up from germline, CDR1 is MNHEY and CDR2 is SMNVEV (reference sequence). There are 13 residues in the CDR3. CDR3 sequence: CASSLWEADTQYF. Here the CDR3 DNA reads TGTGCCAGCAGTCTGTGGGAGGCAGATACGCAGTATTTT.

This clonotype was seen repeatedly, ten times or more. The chain uses TRBV21-1 and TRBJ1-5; the table's D call of TRBD1 was not tested on the DNA. TRBV21-1 is a listed pseudogene. The CDR3 is 16 residues long. The CDR3 spells CASPIRGRTSNQPQHF. The CDR3 bases are TGTGCCAGCCCAATACGGGGCAGGACTAGCAATCAGCCCCAGCATTTT.

The V and J genes are TRBV5-5 and TRBJ2-7, with D possibly TRBD1 on 6 matching bases. This CDR3 has 12 residues. Germline V gene lookup returns CDR1 SGHKS and CDR2 YYEKEE (reference sequence). Trimming took 1 base from V and 9 from J, leaving 11 bases between them. CDR3 nucleotides: TGTGCCAGCAGCTTGTACAGGGACGTGCAGTACTTC. As protein: CASSLYRDVQYF. The full variable domain, completed using reference TRBV5-5 and TRBJ2-7, is DAGVTQSPTHLIKTRGQQVTLRCSPISGHKSVSWYQQVLGQGPQFIFQYYEKEERGRGNFPDRFSARQFPNYSSELNVNALLLGDSALYLCASSLYRDVQYFGPGTRLTVT.

This clonotype was seen a handful of times. At one end, the junction sequence differs from germline, possibly due to a read error. This chain joins TRBV12-3 or TRBV12-4 and TRBJ2-4; D may be TRBD1 (6 bases). This CDR3 spans 17 amino acids. This chain's CDR3 is CASGFWSAGELKNIQYF. The DNA for the CDR3 is TGTGCCAGCGGTTTTTGGTCGGCAGGGGAGCTCAAAAACATTCAGTACTTC.